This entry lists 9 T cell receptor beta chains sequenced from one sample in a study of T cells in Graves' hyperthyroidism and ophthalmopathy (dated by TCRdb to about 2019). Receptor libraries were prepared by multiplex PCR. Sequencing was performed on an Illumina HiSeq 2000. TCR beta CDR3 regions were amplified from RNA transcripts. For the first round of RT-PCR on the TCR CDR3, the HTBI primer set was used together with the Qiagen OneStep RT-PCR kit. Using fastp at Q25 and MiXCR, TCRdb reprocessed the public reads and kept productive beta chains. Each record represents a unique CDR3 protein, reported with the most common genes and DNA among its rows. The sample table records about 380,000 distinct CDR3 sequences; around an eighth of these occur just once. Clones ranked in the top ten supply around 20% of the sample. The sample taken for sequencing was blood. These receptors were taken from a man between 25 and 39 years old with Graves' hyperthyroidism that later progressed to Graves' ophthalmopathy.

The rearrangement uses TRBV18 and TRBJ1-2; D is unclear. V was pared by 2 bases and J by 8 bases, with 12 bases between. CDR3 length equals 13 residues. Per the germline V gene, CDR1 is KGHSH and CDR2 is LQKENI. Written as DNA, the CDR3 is TGTGCCAGCTCACCAGCGGCCAGGAGCGGCTACACCTTC. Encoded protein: CASSPAARSGYTF.

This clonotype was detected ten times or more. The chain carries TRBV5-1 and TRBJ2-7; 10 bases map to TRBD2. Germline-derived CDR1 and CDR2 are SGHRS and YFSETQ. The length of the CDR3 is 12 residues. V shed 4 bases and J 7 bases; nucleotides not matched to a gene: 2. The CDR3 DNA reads TGCGCCAGCAGCCAGGGACTAGCGGAGCAGTACTTC. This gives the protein CASSQGLAEQYF.

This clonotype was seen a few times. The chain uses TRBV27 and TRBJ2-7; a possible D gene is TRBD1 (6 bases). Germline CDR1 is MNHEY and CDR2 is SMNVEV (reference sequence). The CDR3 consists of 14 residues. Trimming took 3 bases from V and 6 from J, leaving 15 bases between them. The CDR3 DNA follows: TGTGCCAGCAGTTTCGGGACATCCGTGGGCGAGCAGTACTTC. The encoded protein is CASSFGTSVGEQYF.

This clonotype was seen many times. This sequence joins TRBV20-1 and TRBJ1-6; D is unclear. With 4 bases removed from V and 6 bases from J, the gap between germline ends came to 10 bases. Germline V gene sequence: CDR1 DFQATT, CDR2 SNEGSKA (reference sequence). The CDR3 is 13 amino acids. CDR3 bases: TGCAGTGCTAATCGGGGAGGTAATTCACCCCTCCACTTT. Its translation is CSANRGGNSPLHF.

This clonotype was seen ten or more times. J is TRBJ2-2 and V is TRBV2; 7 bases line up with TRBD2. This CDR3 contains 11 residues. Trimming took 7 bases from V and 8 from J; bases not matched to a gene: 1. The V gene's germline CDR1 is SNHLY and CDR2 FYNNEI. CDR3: CASMGLGELFF. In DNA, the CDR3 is TGTGCCAGCATGGGACTAGGGGAGCTGTTTTTT.

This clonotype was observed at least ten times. The DNA for the CDR3 is TGTGCCAGCAGCTTAGAAAAGTTGCTAGCGGTTTCCTACGAGCAGTACTTC. Translating it yields CASSLEKLLAVSYEQYF. The rearrangement uses TRBV11-3 and TRBJ2-7, with TRBD2 matching 7 bases. The length of the CDR3 is 17 residues. V lost 0 bases to trimming and J lost 1 base; unmatched junction nucleotides: 9. Germline lookup yields CDR1 SGHNT and CDR2 YENEEA.

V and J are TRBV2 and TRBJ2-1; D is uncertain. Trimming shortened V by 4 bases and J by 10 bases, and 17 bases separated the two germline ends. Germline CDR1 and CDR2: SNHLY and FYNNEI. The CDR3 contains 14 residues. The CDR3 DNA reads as TGTGCCAGCAGTGCTGAGACTCCATTCGGGGAGCAGTTCTTC. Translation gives CASSAETPFGEQFF.

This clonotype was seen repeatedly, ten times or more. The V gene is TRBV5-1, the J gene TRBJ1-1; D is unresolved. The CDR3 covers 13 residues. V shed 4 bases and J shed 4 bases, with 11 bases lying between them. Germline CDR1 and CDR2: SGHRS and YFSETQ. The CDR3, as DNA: TGCGCCAGCAGCGCCTCGATGATCACTGAAGCTTTCTTT. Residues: CASSASMITEAFF.

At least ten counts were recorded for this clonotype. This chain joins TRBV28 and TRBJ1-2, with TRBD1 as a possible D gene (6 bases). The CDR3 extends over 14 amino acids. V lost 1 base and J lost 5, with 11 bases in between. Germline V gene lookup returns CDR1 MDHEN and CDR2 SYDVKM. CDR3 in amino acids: CASSLFNRVYGYTF. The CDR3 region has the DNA TGTGCCAGCAGTTTATTCAACAGGGTGTATGGCTACACCTTC.